These 32 T cell receptor beta chains came from one sample sequenced in a study of T cell responses to AZD1222 COVID-19 vaccine. Some clones are missing from TCRdb's copy, which holds only in-frame ones; the method was immunoSEQ multiplex PCR. In the table there are 89,000 or so clones, over 80% of which are singletons. The sequencing here drew on peripheral blood, taken 28 days after the second AZD1222 dose. Receptor source: an adult who received the AZD1222 COVID-19 vaccine.

The chain combines TRBV11-2 with TRBJ1-1, with D hard to call. Trimming took 4 bases from V and 1 from J, leaving 13 bases between them. The germline V gene has CDR1 SGHAT and CDR2 FQNNGV. The CDR3 is 15 residues long. As DNA, the CDR3 is TGTGCCAGCAGCTCCCCCGAGGGCAGGAACACTGAAGCTTTCTTT. Encoded protein: CASSSPEGRNTEAFF.

The chain has TRBV6-4 and TRBJ2-1, with D possibly TRBD1 on 6 matching bases. CDR3 size: 14 residues. Germline V lookup: CDR1 MRHNA, CDR2 SNTAGT. V shed 2 bases and J shed 15 bases, with 20 bases lying between them. The chain's CDR3 is CASSDGTSSGRRFF. The CDR3 DNA follows: TGTGCCAGCAGTGACGGGACAAGTTCGGGGCGGCGGTTCTTC.

This chain uses TRBV21-1 with TRBJ1-1. TRBV21-1 is listed as a pseudogene. The CDR3 covers 12 residues. The DNA for the CDR3 is TGTGCCAGCCCCTCCGGGAACACTGAAGCTTTCTTT. Encoded protein: CASPSGNTEAFF.

This clone occurred a few times. The chain is built from TRBV6-5 and TRBJ1-1; no definite D call. V was shortened by 11 bases and J by 1 base, with 11 bases between the two germline ends. Germline V lookup: CDR1 MNHEY, CDR2 SVGAGI. The CDR3 consists of 12 residues. This CDR3 is CAGSRGNTEAFF. The DNA for the CDR3 is TGTGCCGGCTCCCGGGGGAACACTGAAGCTTTCTTT.

This clone was seen only a few times. CDR3 nucleotide sequence: TGTGCCAGCAGCTTCGGACAGGGGAACAATGAGCAGTTCTTC. Translated: CASSFGQGNNEQFF. The V and J genes are TRBV7-3 and TRBJ2-1; 9 nucleotides match TRBD1. This CDR3 contains 14 residues. Germline CDR1 and CDR2: SGHTA and FQGTGA. The ends lost 3 bases at V and 5 bases at J; junction bases unmatched: 2.

This clone was recorded only once. The V and J genes are TRBV28 and TRBJ1-1; maybe TRBD1 (6 bases). Germline V gives CDR1 MDHEN, CDR2 SYDVKM. V was trimmed by 7 bases and J by 6 bases, leaving 21 bases between them. This CDR3 has 15 amino acids. The CDR3 bases are TGTGCCAGCACCAGAGCGACAGGAGGGCACGCTGAAGCTTTCTTT. Encoded protein: CASTRATGGHAEAFF.

J is TRBJ1-2 and V is TRBV28, with TRBD1 matching over 7 bases. This CDR3 is built from 15 residues. Trimming removed 4 bases from V and 3 bases from J; junction bases left unmatched: 8. Germline V CDR1 and CDR2: MDHEN, SYDVKM. The CDR3 region has the DNA TGTGCCAGCAGTTCGGGACAGCGAGGGGACTATGGCTACACCTTC. As protein: CASSSGQRGDYGYTF.

The chain is built from TRBV7-9 and TRBJ1-2; 7 bases are a match to TRBD1. The CDR3 extends over 17 amino acids. CDR1 is SEHNR, CDR2 FQNEAQ, per germline (reference sequence). J lost 4 bases, V lost 3 bases, and 14 bases had no gene match. The CDR3 region has the DNA TGTGCCAGCAGCTTCTCAACCGGGACAGTCCAAACCTATGGCTACACCTTC. Its translation: CASSFSTGTVQTYGYTF.

This clone was observed once. The chain is built from TRBV18 and TRBJ2-1; TRBD2 matches at 8 bases. Germline V gene sequence: CDR1 KGHSH, CDR2 LQKENI. Trimming at V came to 1 base and at J to 4 bases, leaving 3 bases not matched to a gene. This CDR3 comprises 15 residues. This chain's CDR3 is CASSPRAGGYNEQFF. DNA of the CDR3: TGTGCCAGCTCACCACGGGCGGGGGGATACAATGAGCAGTTCTTC.

This clone was found once. The junction departs from germline at one end; a sequencing error may be responsible. In DNA, the CDR3 is TGTGCCAGCAGCCAAGGAGAGACTTCCTTCAATGAGCAGTTCTTC. Translated: CASSQGETSFNEQFF. This rearrangement joins TRBV4-2 to TRBJ2-1; D remains unclear. This CDR3 has 15 amino acids. CDR1 is LGHNA and CDR2 is YNFKEQ in the germline V gene.

The CDR3, as DNA: TGTGCCAGCAGCCGGGAGGGGAACACTGAAGCTTTCTTT. As protein: CASSREGNTEAFF. The V and J genes are TRBV9 and TRBJ1-1, with D unresolved. The CDR3 totals 13 residues. Trimming cost V 4 bases and J 1 base, with 8 bases left between them. CDR1 and CDR2 (germline): SGDLS, YYNGEE.

The chain has TRBV20-1 and TRBJ1-2; 11 bases fit TRBD1. With V trimmed by 3 bases and J by 10 bases, 4 bases remained unmatched. Germline V gene sequence: CDR1 DFQATT, CDR2 SNEGSKA (reference sequence). The CDR3 loop spans 12 amino acids. CDR3 nucleotides: TGCAGTGCTAGTGGGGACAGGGGGTCCTACACCTTC. Its protein product is CSASGDRGSYTF.

The genes are TRBV7-3 and TRBJ2-1, with D perhaps matching TRBD1 (5 bases). CDR1 is SGHTA and CDR2 is FQGTGA in the germline V gene. V lost 4 bases to trimming and J lost 5 bases, with 15 bases between them. This CDR3 contains 15 residues. CDR3 nucleotide sequence: TGTGCCAGCAGCTCACAGGCACTAAGACACAATGAGCAGTTCTTC. Translated, it gives CASSSQALRHNEQFF.

The chain recombines TRBV30 with TRBJ1-5; D gene unclear. CDR3 length equals 16 residues. Trimming pared 2 bases from V and 3 bases from J, leaving 17 bases between. Germline V gives CDR1 GTSNPN, CDR2 SVGIG (reference sequence). The CDR3 spells CAWSLFPAGSNQPQHF. CDR3 in DNA: TGTGCCTGGAGTCTTTTCCCGGCAGGATCCAATCAGCCCCAGCATTTT.

This clone was observed once. V and J are TRBV19 and TRBJ1-1; D is unclear. Trimming took 3 bases from V and 7 from J, leaving 6 bases between them. CDR3 length equals 11 residues. Germline loops: CDR1 LNHDA, CDR2 SQIVND (reference sequence). This CDR3 reads CASSMYLEAFF. The CDR3 region has the DNA TGTGCCAGTAGTATGTATCTTGAAGCTTTCTTT.

This rearrangement joins TRBV15 to TRBJ2-7; 8 nucleotides align to TRBD1. Trimming took 4 bases from V and 6 from J; bases not matched to a gene: 8. There are 14 residues in the CDR3. Germline assignment: CDR1 LNHNV and CDR2 YYDKDF (reference sequence). The CDR3 loop is CATSIIDRGSEQYF. CDR3 DNA: TGTGCCACCAGCATTATCGACAGGGGCTCCGAGCAGTACTTC.

V usage is TRBV7-6 and J usage is TRBJ1-1; TRBD1 aligns across 7 bases. There are 15 residues in the CDR3. The germline CDR1 and CDR2 sequences are SGHVS and FNYEAQ. The V gene end was trimmed by 5 bases and the J gene end by 0 bases; junction bases not matched to a gene: 6. CDR3 residues: CASSKRTGLNTEAFF. CDR3 DNA sequence: TGTGCCAGCAGCAAAAGGACAGGCTTGAACACTGAAGCTTTCTTT.

The CDR3 protein is CASSLREGGWANTEAFF. CDR3 DNA: TGTGCCAGCAGCCTTAGAGAGGGAGGTTGGGCTAACACTGAAGCTTTCTTT. The chain employs TRBV7-9 and TRBJ1-1, with D unclear. CDR1 is SEHNR and CDR2 is FQNEAQ in the germline V gene (reference sequence). Trimming pared 5 bases from V and 2 bases from J, leaving 21 bases between. There are 17 residues in the CDR3.

The chain links TRBV19 to TRBJ1-5, with D tentatively TRBD1 (6 bases). V was shortened by 4 bases and J by 1 base, with 8 bases between the two germline ends. Germline CDR1 LNHDA, CDR2 SQIVND (reference sequence). The CDR3 is 14 residues long. CDR3 region: CASSRGQSNQPQHF. CDR3 bases: TGTGCCAGTAGTAGGGGGCAGAGCAATCAGCCCCAGCATTTT.

The chain recombines TRBV5-1 with TRBJ2-1, with a weak D call TRBD2 (5 bases). CDR1 and CDR2 (germline): SGHRS, YFSETQ. Trimming took 4 bases from V and 5 from J, leaving 16 bases between them. The CDR3 contains 15 residues. The CDR3: CASSPDPSGNNEQFF. The CDR3 DNA follows: TGCGCCAGCAGCCCCGACCCATCGGGGAACAATGAGCAGTTCTTC.

This sequence joins TRBV2 and TRBJ1-5, with 7 nucleotides matching TRBD1. Trimming took 3 bases from V and 3 from J; bases not matched to a gene: 2. The CDR3 spans 14 residues. Germline lookup yields CDR1 SNHLY and CDR2 FYNNEI. The CDR3 DNA sequence: TGTGCCAGCAGTGAGGGACAGCACAATCAGCCCCAGCATTTT. Translated: CASSEGQHNQPQHF. Filled out from reference TRBV2 and TRBJ1-5, the complete variable domain reads EPEVTQTPSHQVTQMGQEVILRCVPISNHLYFYWYRQILGQKVEFLVSFYNNEISEKSEIFDDQFSVERPDGSNFTLKIRSTKLEDSAMYFCASSEGQHNQPQHFGDGTRLSIL.

The CDR3 nucleotides are TGTGCCAGCAGCTTTTACAGGGGTGGTGAGCAGTTCTTC. This gives the protein CASSFYRGGEQFF. This chain links TRBV5-4 with TRBJ2-1; 7 bases line up with TRBD1. Germline lookup yields CDR1 SGHNT and CDR2 YYREEE (reference sequence). The CDR3 runs 13 residues. Trimming removed 2 bases from V and 9 bases from J; junction bases left unmatched: 5.

The genes are TRBV9 and TRBJ2-1; 8 nucleotides match TRBD2. Germline trimming cut 0 bases from V and 7 bases from J; bases unmatched to any gene: 6. CDR3 length: 15 residues. Germline CDR1 SGDLS, CDR2 YYNGEE. CDR3 bases: TGTGCCAGCAGCGTAGTGGGTAGCGGGAAGAATGAGCAGTTCTTC. This sequence encodes CASSVVGSGKNEQFF.

V gene TRBV15 combines with J gene TRBJ1-4; 11 nucleotides align to TRBD1. With V trimmed by 0 bases and J by 6 bases, 3 bases remained unmatched. This CDR3 is built from 16 residues. Germline CDR1 LNHNV, CDR2 YYDKDF (reference sequence). This CDR3 is CATSRERTGGDEKLFF. In DNA form, the CDR3 reads TGTGCCACCAGCAGAGAGAGGACAGGGGGCGATGAAAAACTGTTTTTT.

This clone was detected only once. The chain combines TRBV10-2 with TRBJ1-2; 9 nucleotides agree with TRBD1. The V segment lost 7 bases and the J segment 5 bases; nucleotides outside the gene matches: 8. The CDR3 sequence is 14 residues long. Germline CDR1 reads WSHSY; CDR2 reads SAAADI. CDR3 coding DNA: TGCGCCAGCAACCCTCGGGACAGGGATTATGGCTACACCTTC. This codes for CASNPRDRDYGYTF.

The V and J genes are TRBV7-8 and TRBJ1-1; no firm D call. V was clipped by 1 base and J by 1 base, with 10 bases between them. The CDR3 sequence is 15 residues long. Germline V gives CDR1 SGHVS, CDR2 FQNEAQ. For the CDR3, the DNA is TGTGCCAGCAGCTTAGTTTCTTGGCAGAACACTGAAGCTTTCTTT. Its protein product is CASSLVSWQNTEAFF. The entire variable domain, with the rest obtained from reference TRBV7-8 and TRBJ1-1, is as follows: GAGVSQSPRYKVAKRGQDVALRCDPISGHVSLFWYQQALGQGPEFLTYFQNEAQLDKSGLPSDRFFAERPEGSVSTLKIQRTQQEDSAVYLCASSLVSWQNTEAFFGQGTRLTVV.

The chain couples TRBV15 to TRBJ1-2; a possible D gene is TRBD1 (6 bases). The germline gives CDR1 LNHNV, CDR2 YYDKDF (reference sequence). The CDR3 is made up of 13 amino acids. V was cut by 6 bases and J by 2 bases, with 10 bases left in between. This CDR3 reads CATRSGTNYGYTF. CDR3 DNA sequence: TGTGCCACCAGATCCGGGACAAACTATGGCTACACCTTC.

The gene calls are TRBV11-2 and TRBJ1-4; a weak D match, TRBD1 (5 bases). The germline CDR1 and CDR2 sequences are SGHAT and FQNNGV. The CDR3 sequence is 16 residues long. V shed 5 bases and J shed 11 bases, with 24 bases lying between them. The CDR3 is CASSLVKQGPNVKLFF. DNA for the CDR3: TGTGCCAGCAGCCTCGTCAAGCAGGGCCCCAATGTCAAACTGTTTTTT.

The rearrangement uses TRBV28 and TRBJ1-5; perhaps TRBD1 as D (6 bases). The V gene's germline CDR1 is MDHEN and CDR2 SYDVKM. The CDR3 totals 17 residues. Trimming cost V 2 bases and J 0 bases, with 14 bases left between them. The CDR3 bases are TGTGCCAGCAGTTTAGGCCGGACAGCGTTTAGCAATCAGCCCCAGCATTTT. Translating it yields CASSLGRTAFSNQPQHF.

The rearrangement joins TRBV6-2 or TRBV6-3 to TRBJ2-7; TRBD2 agrees at 9 bases. Germline assignment: CDR1 MNHEY and CDR2 SVGEGT. The CDR3 runs 16 residues. V lost 5 bases and J lost 3; bases outside the gene matches: 11. CDR3 protein: CASSPPSGRRGYEQYF. The CDR3 DNA reads as TGTGCCAGCAGTCCCCCAAGCGGGAGGAGGGGCTACGAGCAGTACTTC.

V gene TRBV6-4 combines with J gene TRBJ1-5; the D gene is possibly TRBD1 (5 bases). Trimming cost V 11 bases and J 4 bases, with 18 bases left between them. The CDR3 has 14 amino acids. CDR1 and CDR2 from the germline V gene are MRHNA and SNTAGT. CDR3 sequence reads: CADSTGHQNQPQHF. The CDR3 nucleotides are TGTGCCGACTCTACCGGACACCAGAATCAGCCCCAGCATTTT.

This rearrangement joins TRBV2 to TRBJ2-1; TRBD1 matches 8 bases. J was trimmed by 3 bases and V by 4 bases; bases with no gene match: 2. The CDR3 runs to 14 residues. Germline CDR1 SNHLY, CDR2 FYNNEI. The CDR3 DNA sequence: TGTGCCAGCAGTGGAACAGGGGGCTACAATGAGCAGTTCTTC. It is translated as CASSGTGGYNEQFF. The variable domain in full, with the rest retrieved from reference TRBV2 and TRBJ2-1, is EPEVTQTPSHQVTQMGQEVILRCVPISNHLYFYWYRQILGQKVEFLVSFYNNEISEKSEIFDDQFSVERPDGSNFTLKIRSTKLEDSAMYFCASSGTGGYNEQFFGPGTRLTVL.